One sample yielded the 30 T cell receptor beta chains listed below, sequenced in a study of cytomegalovirus exposure and HLA in healthy donors. Amplification used 60 Vbeta primers and 13 Jbeta primers. The data were produced by immunoSEQ multiplex PCR, yet TCRdb's version contains in-frame clones alone and is incomplete. The table includes fewer than 140,000 clones, roughly four fifths detected once. Source material: PBMCs. The receptor set was obtained from a man in his fifties or sixties in good health and CMV-seronegative.

This sequence joins TRBV6-1 and TRBJ1-1, with unresolved D. Germline CDR1 and CDR2: MNHNS and SASEGT. This CDR3 is 13 amino acids long. V was shortened by 11 bases and J by 2 bases, with 15 bases between the two germline ends. CDR3: CAVGRPTNTEAFF. The DNA of the CDR3 is TGTGCCGTTGGGAGACCTACTAACACTGAAGCTTTCTTT.

This clone was counted between two and nine times. The J gene is TRBJ1-3, the V gene TRBV19; TRBD1 aligns across 7 bases. The germline CDR1 and CDR2 sequences are LNHDA and SQIVND (reference sequence). CDR3 length: 13 residues. The V and J ends lost 10 bases and 4 bases, in that order; junction bases with no gene match: 7. The CDR3 is CATSTGNGNTIYF. CDR3 DNA: TGTGCCACCTCGACAGGGAACGGAAACACCATATATTTT. Full variable domain (outside the CDR3, taken from reference TRBV19 and TRBJ1-3): DGGITQSPKYLFRKEGQNVTLSCEQNLNHDAMYWYRQDPGQGLRLIYYSQIVNDFQKGDIAEGYSVSREKKESFPLTVTSAQKNPTAFYLCATSTGNGNTIYFGEGSWLTVV.

The V and J genes are TRBV9 and TRBJ2-3; D is uncertain. The CDR3 has 12 amino acids. V was cut by 7 bases and J by 2 bases, with 8 bases left in between. CDR1 is SGDLS and CDR2 is YYNGEE in the germline V gene. The CDR3 sequence: CASGEITDTQYF. As DNA, the CDR3 is TGTGCCAGCGGAGAGATCACAGATACGCAGTATTTT.

This sequence joins TRBV6-5 and TRBJ1-6; D is unclear. The V gene's germline CDR1 is MNHEY and CDR2 SVGAGI. With 2 bases removed from V and 7 bases from J, the gap between germline ends came to 6 bases. The CDR3 is made up of 13 amino acids. The CDR3 spells CASSYARNSPLHF. The CDR3 DNA reads as TGTGCCAGCAGTTACGCTCGGAATTCACCCCTCCACTTT.

The chain is built from TRBV6-4 and TRBJ2-2, with TRBD1 matching 11 bases. The length of the CDR3 is 15 residues. The germline gives CDR1 MRHNA, CDR2 SNTAGT. After removal of 6 bases from V and 6 bases from J, the junction contained 6 bases not matched to a gene. The CDR3 DNA is TGTGCCAGCAGCATGGACAGGGGGCGTCCCGGGGAGCTGTTTTTT. This sequence encodes CASSMDRGRPGELFF.

CDR3 sequence (DNA): TGTGCCTGGAGTCCCCCGGGGAGCTCTGGAAACACCATATATTTT. It yields the protein CAWSPPGSSGNTIYF. The J gene is TRBJ1-3, the V gene TRBV30, with D hard to call. V lost 2 bases and J 0 bases, leaving 11 bases between the germline ends. This CDR3 has 15 amino acids. Germline V gene lookup returns CDR1 GTSNPN and CDR2 SVGIG (reference sequence).

The chain employs TRBV5-4 and TRBJ2-1; 8 nucleotides agree with TRBD2. The ends lost 5 bases at V and 9 bases at J; junction bases unmatched: 4. The CDR3 consists of 12 residues. Germline loops: CDR1 SGHNT, CDR2 YYREEE (reference sequence). CDR3 loop: CASRRTSSEQFF. CDR3 coding DNA: TGTGCCAGCAGACGGACTAGCAGTGAGCAGTTCTTC.

This chain uses TRBV9 with TRBJ2-2; D remains unclear. Germline values: CDR1 SGDLS, CDR2 YYNGEE. The CDR3 contains 14 residues. V lost 4 bases to trimming and J lost 5 bases, with 12 bases between them. CDR3 amino acids: CASSTEVGTGELFF. CDR3 coding DNA: TGTGCCAGCAGCACTGAGGTTGGAACCGGGGAGCTGTTTTTT.

The rearrangement joins TRBV19 to TRBJ2-5, with 10 bases matching TRBD2. The germline V gene has CDR1 LNHDA and CDR2 SQIVND (reference sequence). Unmatched junction bases numbered 4, after V lost 10 bases and J lost 5 bases. CDR3 length: 12 residues. The CDR3 nucleotides are TGTGCCACCAAGACTAGCGGGGAGACCCAGTACTTC. It translates to CATKTSGETQYF. The variable domain in full, with the rest retrieved from reference TRBV19 and TRBJ2-5, is DGGITQSPKYLFRKEGQNVTLSCEQNLNHDAMYWYRQDPGQGLRLIYYSQIVNDFQKGDIAEGYSVSREKKESFPLTVTSAQKNPTAFYLCATKTSGETQYFGPGTRLLVL.

V gene TRBV5-1 combines with J gene TRBJ2-5, with a tentative D call TRBD1 (5 bases). V dropped 6 bases and J dropped 0 bases, with 15 bases sitting between them. This CDR3 has 15 residues. The germline V gene encodes CDR1 SGHRS and CDR2 YFSETQ. The CDR3 protein is CASTLGQTYQETQYF. The CDR3 DNA follows: TGCGCCAGCACCCTGGGGCAGACGTACCAAGAGACCCAGTACTTC.

The DNA for the CDR3 is TGTGCCAGCAGCAAAAATGAGATGACAGGCAGTAAGGGGGCCAACGTCCTGACTTTC. Amino acids: CASSKNEMTGSKGANVLTF. J is TRBJ2-6 and V is TRBV7-9; D may be TRBD1 (6 bases). Germline V gene sequence: CDR1 SEHNR, CDR2 FQNEAQ (reference sequence). V shed 5 bases and J shed 4 bases, with 24 bases lying between them. This CDR3 comprises 19 residues.

The chain uses TRBV30 and TRBJ1-6, with a possible D match to TRBD1 (5 bases). Germline CDR1 reads GTSNPN; CDR2 reads SVGIG (reference sequence). The CDR3 has 14 amino acids. Trimming left V 0 bases short and J 10 bases short, with 13 bases between. The CDR3 sequence is CAWSVRDQGSPLHF. The CDR3 DNA reads TGTGCCTGGAGTGTACGCGACCAGGGATCACCCCTCCACTTT.

This rearrangement joins TRBV28 to TRBJ2-5; TRBD2 is a possible D gene (6 bases). Trimming shortened V by 6 bases and J by 7 bases, and 18 bases separated the two germline ends. The CDR3 is 14 residues long. The germline V gene has CDR1 MDHEN and CDR2 SYDVKM. CDR3 region: CASRYSGRRGTQYF. The CDR3 DNA follows: TGTGCCAGCAGGTACTCGGGCCGGAGGGGGACCCAGTACTTC.

The chain joins TRBV13 to TRBJ2-4, with a possible D match to TRBD1 (6 bases). V was clipped by 2 bases and J by 3 bases, with 11 bases between them. In germline, CDR1 is PRHDT, CDR2 FYEKMQ (reference sequence). The CDR3 runs 15 residues. The CDR3: CASSLQGIGKNIQYF. CDR3 DNA sequence: TGTGCCAGCAGCTTACAGGGGATCGGCAAAAACATTCAGTACTTC.

The chain combines TRBV30 with TRBJ1-1; a possible D gene is TRBD1 (5 bases). V dropped 2 bases and J dropped 8 bases, with 21 bases sitting between them. CDR1 and CDR2 from the germline V gene are GTSNPN and SVGIG (reference sequence). There are 15 residues in the CDR3. The CDR3 nucleotides read TGTGCCTGGAGTACTATCGACAGTATCTCCGGAGAAGCTTTCTTT. Protein: CAWSTIDSISGEAFF.

This clone was seen a handful of times. This chain links TRBV28 with TRBJ2-1, with a weak D call TRBD2 (6 bases). Per the germline V gene, CDR1 is MDHEN and CDR2 is SYDVKM. CDR3 size: 13 residues. Trimming took off 8 bases at V and 8 bases at J, with 16 bases between the two ends. The CDR3: CASGRRDFYEQFF. In DNA form, the CDR3 reads TGTGCCAGCGGGCGGAGGGACTTCTATGAGCAGTTCTTC.

V usage is TRBV6-5 and J usage is TRBJ1-6, with 10 bases matching TRBD1. Germline V gives CDR1 MNHEY, CDR2 SVGAGI. The V gene end was trimmed by 7 bases and the J gene end by 10 bases; junction bases not matched to a gene: 10. The CDR3 totals 15 residues. CDR3 bases: TGTGCCAGCACTCCCGACAGGGGGCATCGGTCACCCCTCCACTTT. Translation gives CASTPDRGHRSPLHF.

The chain employs TRBV6-1 and TRBJ1-2; 7 nucleotides match TRBD1. Looked up from germline, CDR1 is MNHNS and CDR2 is SASEGT. V shed 5 bases and J 1 base; nucleotides not matched to a gene: 7. The CDR3 is 15 amino acids. This CDR3 is CASSFDRANNYGYTF. Here the CDR3 DNA reads TGTGCCAGCAGTTTCGACAGGGCCAATAACTATGGCTACACCTTC.

The chain recombines TRBV10-2 with TRBJ2-2, with 11 bases that match TRBD1. Germline loops: CDR1 WSHSY, CDR2 SAAADI. The CDR3 contains 17 residues. The trim removed 8 bases at V and 4 bases at J, leaving 12 bases unmatched. CDR3 region: CASSSLAGTGGTGELFF. CDR3 DNA: TGCGCCAGCTCTTCTTTAGCCGGGACAGGGGGCACCGGGGAGCTGTTTTTT.

The chain couples TRBV10-3 to TRBJ1-3; D is ambiguous. V dropped 0 bases and J dropped 4 bases, with 10 bases sitting between them. This CDR3 region has 15 residues. The germline gives CDR1 ENHRY, CDR2 SYGVKD. CDR3 protein: CAISESPGSGNTIYF. CDR3 coding DNA: TGTGCCATCAGTGAGTCGCCGGGGTCGGGAAACACCATATATTTT.

The chain uses TRBV5-1 and TRBJ1-4; D might be TRBD1 (6 bases). Germline V gene lookup returns CDR1 SGHRS and CDR2 YFSETQ. The V gene lost 0 bases and the J gene lost 6 bases, with 12 bases spanning the gap. This CDR3 has 15 amino acids. CDR3 amino acids: CASSLEGTKDEKLFF. CDR3 DNA: TGCGCCAGCAGCTTGGAGGGGACAAAAGATGAAAAACTGTTTTTT.

V is TRBV5-4 and J is TRBJ2-1; 9 nucleotides align to TRBD2. The CDR3 runs to 15 residues. J gave up 5 bases and V 1 base, and 4 bases lay outside the gene matches. Germline V gene lookup returns CDR1 SGHNT and CDR2 YYREEE (reference sequence). The CDR3 loop reads CASSLRIAGDNEQFF. The CDR3 region has the DNA TGTGCCAGCAGCTTGAGGATAGCGGGGGACAATGAGCAGTTCTTC.

The chain couples TRBV4-2 to TRBJ2-4, with D perhaps TRBD2 (6 bases). CDR1 and CDR2 from the germline V gene are LGHNA and YNFKEQ. The CDR3 extends over 15 amino acids. Trimming cost V 0 bases and J 7 bases, with 13 bases left between them. The CDR3 DNA reads TGTGCCAGCAGCCAAGAGCAGGGCCGGGAGAACATTCAGTACTTC. Translation gives CASSQEQGRENIQYF.

The V and J genes are TRBV19 and TRBJ2-3, with D hard to call. Deletions cut 7 bases from V and 6 bases from J, with 20 bases between. Germline lookup yields CDR1 LNHDA and CDR2 SQIVND (reference sequence). There are 15 residues in the CDR3. CDR3 DNA sequence: TGTGCCAGTATCCATAGTGTTTCGGGTGACGATACGCAGTATTTT. As protein: CASIHSVSGDDTQYF.

The chain recombines TRBV5-1 with TRBJ2-2; TRBD2 aligns across 7 bases. J was trimmed by 0 bases and V by 1 base; bases with no gene match: 3. Germline assignment: CDR1 SGHRS and CDR2 YFSETQ. The length of the CDR3 is 16 residues. The CDR3 sequence: CASSLSGATNTGELFF. CDR3 sequence (DNA): TGCGCCAGCAGCTTGAGCGGGGCGACGAACACCGGGGAGCTGTTTTTT.

The chain carries TRBV7-2 and TRBJ1-2, with 8 nucleotides matching TRBD1. The trim removed 6 bases at V and 5 bases at J, leaving 2 bases unmatched. CDR3 length: 12 amino acids. Germline loops: CDR1 SGHTA, CDR2 FQGNSA. This chain's CDR3 is CASRTGAYGYTF. For the CDR3, the DNA is TGTGCCAGCAGGACAGGGGCTTATGGCTACACCTTC.

V and J are TRBV10-2 and TRBJ1-5; D gene uncertain. Germline CDR1 reads WSHSY; CDR2 reads SAAADI. This CDR3 region has 14 residues. Trimming cost V 8 bases and J 4 bases, with 15 bases left between them. In nucleotides, the CDR3 is TGCGCCAGCCGTTCCTTCGGGGAAAATCAGCCCCAGCATTTT. It yields the protein CASRSFGENQPQHF.

The chain joins TRBV10-3 to TRBJ2-3; 8 bases are a match to TRBD1. This CDR3 comprises 12 residues. Unmatched junction bases numbered 1, after V lost 10 bases and J lost 1 base. The germline V gene has CDR1 ENHRY and CDR2 SYGVKD. The CDR3 DNA reads as TGTGCCACACAGGGGGGCACAGATACGCAGTATTTT. Translated: CATQGGTDTQYF.

There are a few counts of this clone. V gene TRBV18 combines with J gene TRBJ1-2, with a tentative D call TRBD1 (6 bases). The germline V gene has CDR1 KGHSH and CDR2 LQKENI. With 3 bases removed from V and 3 bases from J, the gap between germline ends came to 17 bases. The CDR3 has 16 residues. CDR3 in DNA: TGTGCCAGCTCACCGCGATCGAAGGGGGACGACTATGGCTACACCTTC. Protein: CASSPRSKGDDYGYTF. Full variable domain (remainder filled in from reference TRBV18 and TRBJ1-2): NAGVMQNPRHLVRRRGQEARLRCSPMKGHSHVYWYRQLPEEGLKFMVYLQKENIIDESGMPKERFSAEFPKEGPSILRIQQVVRGDSAAYFCASSPRSKGDDYGYTFGSGTRLTVV.

The chain recombines TRBV6-5 with TRBJ1-1; tentatively, D is TRBD1 (5 bases). With 10 bases removed from V and 0 bases from J, the gap between germline ends came to 12 bases. From germline, CDR1 is MNHEY and CDR2 SVGAGI. CDR3 length: 13 residues. The CDR3 loop is CAIRRGMNTEAFF. CDR3 in DNA: TGTGCCATCCGACGGGGGATGAACACTGAAGCTTTCTTT.